A single sample gave rise to the 3 T cell receptor beta chains below, sequenced in a study of T cells expressing NK-cell markers. TCRdb reanalyzed the 5' RACE reads and collapses them to one entry per CDR3 protein, without DNA. The sample holds over 150,000 distinct CDR3 sequences. Sequencing was carried out using blood T cells: a sorted CD56 or NKG2C T cell subset, CD4+ or CD8+ T cells, or bulk PBMC T cells (not recorded which). These receptor sequences come from a woman aged 45-65 years in good health.

The rearrangement links TRBV30 to TRBJ2-5. The CDR3 consists of 13 residues. Germline CDR1 reads GTSNPN; CDR2 reads SVGIG (reference sequence). This CDR3 is CAWSDGVRETQYF. Drawing the rest from reference TRBV30 and TRBJ2-5, the complete variable domain is SQTIHQWPATLVQPVGSPLSLECTVEGTSNPNLYWYRQAAGRGLQLLFYSVGIGQISSEVPQNLSASRPQDRQFILSSKKLLLSDSGFYLCAWSDGVRETQYFGPGTRLLVL.

The chain combines TRBV6-5 with TRBJ1-6. This CDR3 region has 14 residues. CDR1 and CDR2 from the germline V gene are MNHEY and SVGAGI. Here the CDR3 reads CASSPDYYNSPLHF.

J is TRBJ2-1 and V is TRBV28; TCRdb selects TRBD2, and the lack of DNA leaves this call unchecked. The germline V gene encodes CDR1 MDHEN and CDR2 SYDVKM. This CDR3 is built from 16 residues. CDR3 loop: CASSLPTSGSFNEQFF.